This T cell receptor (beta chain) was recorded in a study of T cells after posttransplantation cyclophosphamide. General study results and limits: Recipient CMV seropositivity and CMV reactivation strongly tracked TRB clonality. Donor-recipient repertoire similarity was low at 1-2 months, rising over year one. TRB overlap between skin or GI tissue T cells and blood was limited.

Busulfan-fludarabine conditioning, marrow transplant, and cyclophosphamide on days +3 and +4 were administered. Trimming at V came to 8 bases and at J to 5 bases, leaving 6 bases not matched to a gene. CDR1 is MNHNS, CDR2 SASEGT, per germline. CDR3 length: 14 amino acids. The protocol was immunoSEQ multiplex PCR, while the TCRdb copy is restricted to in-frame clones and leaves out a portion. There are roughly 1,900 clones in the sample, none observed a single time. This clone rates as medium-sized. Its antigen is not known. Sequencing used PBMCs, obtained 32 days after allogeneic stem cell transplant with posttransplant cyclophosphamide. This clonotype originated in a female patient in her thirties or forties who received an allogeneic stem cell transplant from a related donor, was CMV-positive, and had no GVHD. The graft donor may have contributed some T cells. The chain couples TRBV6-1 to TRBJ1-4, with 9 bases identical to TRBD1. This CDR3 is CASGSGTGNEKLFF. In nucleotides, the CDR3 is TGTGCCAGCGGATCCGGGACAGGGAATGAAAAACTGTTTTTT.